The rows below give T cell receptor beta chains drawn from one sample of a study of cytomegalovirus exposure and HLA in healthy donors. Profiled with immunoSEQ multiplex PCR; TCRdb holds only in-frame clones, not every one. The table includes about 200,000 clones, around 73% detected once. Sequenced sample: PBMCs. These receptors were taken from a male donor in good health and CMV-seronegative. Each CDR3 is given with its conserved first and last residue. The D gene is left open where the match is weak. Clone size, where shown, is once, few, many, or a class for clones that have expanded.

clone size: once; D gene: NA; V gene: TRBV7-3; J gene: TRBJ2-2; CDR3 DNA: TGTGCCAGCAGCCATGGCCTACCCGGGGGTAACACCGGGGAGCTGTTTTTT; CDR3 protein: CASSHGLPGGNTGELFF
clone size: NA; D gene: NA; V gene: TRBV6-5; J gene: TRBJ1-2; CDR3 DNA: TGTGCCAGCAGTTATCAGGGGACCAACTATGGCTACACCTTC; CDR3 protein: CASSYQGTNYGYTF
clone size: NA; D gene: NA; V gene: TRBV10-3; J gene: TRBJ2-7; CDR3 DNA: TGTGCCATCATGGCTAGCTACGAGCAGTACTTC; CDR3 protein: CAIMASYEQYF
clone size: NA; D gene: TRBD2; V gene: TRBV5-1; J gene: TRBJ2-2; CDR3 DNA: TGCGCCAGCAGCCCGGGACTAGCGGGAGGGCCTGGCGGGGAGCTGTTTTTT; CDR3 protein: CASSPGLAGGPGGELFF
clone size: NA; D gene: TRBD2; V gene: TRBV15; J gene: TRBJ2-1; CDR3 DNA: TGTGCCACCAGCAGAGGAGCGGGGGAGCACAATGAGCAGTTCTTC; CDR3 protein: CATSRGAGEHNEQFF
clone size: NA; D gene: NA; V gene: TRBV2; J gene: TRBJ2-2; CDR3 DNA: TGTGCCAGCAGTGATACTAGCTCACGGGAGCTGTTTTTT; CDR3 protein: CASSDTSSRELFF
clone size: NA; D gene: TRBD1; V gene: TRBV29-1; J gene: TRBJ1-2; CDR3 DNA: TGCAGCGTTGGTGGCACGACAGGGCGTAACTATGGCTACACCTTC; CDR3 protein: CSVGGTTGRNYGYTF
clone size: NA; D gene: NA; V gene: TRBV7-6; J gene: TRBJ2-2; CDR3 DNA: TGTGCCAGCAGCTTAGCGCGTAGGACAGGGGGACTAGCGGTCCCCGCCGGGGAGCTGTTTTTT; CDR3 protein: CASSLARRTGGLAVPAGELFF
clone size: NA; D gene: NA; V gene: TRBV5-1; J gene: TRBJ2-7; CDR3 DNA: TGCGCCAGCAGCTTGGGGGCTGCAGGATCCTACGAGCAGTACTTC; CDR3 protein: CASSLGAAGSYEQYF
clone size: NA; D gene: TRBD2; V gene: TRBV9; J gene: TRBJ2-7; CDR3 DNA: TGTGCCAGCAGCGTAGACCTAGCGGGAGCTGGCGAGCAGTACTTC; CDR3 protein: CASSVDLAGAGEQYF
clone size: NA; D gene: NA; V gene: TRBV30; J gene: TRBJ1-1; CDR3 DNA: TGTGCCTGGAGACAGGTAGAAGCTTTCTTT; CDR3 protein: CAWRQVEAFF
clone size: NA; D gene: NA; V gene: TRBV7-3; J gene: TRBJ2-2; CDR3 DNA: TGTGCCAGCAGCTCCACCGGGACTCCAAACACCGGGGAGCTGTTTTTT; CDR3 protein: CASSSTGTPNTGELFF
clone size: NA; D gene: NA; V gene: TRBV19; J gene: TRBJ2-5; CDR3 DNA: TGTGCCAGTAGTATAGATAGGGGGGGACTTTCTGGGACCCAGTACTTC; CDR3 protein: CASSIDRGGLSGTQYF
clone size: NA; D gene: TRBD1; V gene: TRBV5-1; J gene: TRBJ2-1; CDR3 DNA: TGCGCCAGCAGCCCCGGGACAGGGCAAGTCTACAATGAGCAGTTCTTC; CDR3 protein: CASSPGTGQVYNEQFF